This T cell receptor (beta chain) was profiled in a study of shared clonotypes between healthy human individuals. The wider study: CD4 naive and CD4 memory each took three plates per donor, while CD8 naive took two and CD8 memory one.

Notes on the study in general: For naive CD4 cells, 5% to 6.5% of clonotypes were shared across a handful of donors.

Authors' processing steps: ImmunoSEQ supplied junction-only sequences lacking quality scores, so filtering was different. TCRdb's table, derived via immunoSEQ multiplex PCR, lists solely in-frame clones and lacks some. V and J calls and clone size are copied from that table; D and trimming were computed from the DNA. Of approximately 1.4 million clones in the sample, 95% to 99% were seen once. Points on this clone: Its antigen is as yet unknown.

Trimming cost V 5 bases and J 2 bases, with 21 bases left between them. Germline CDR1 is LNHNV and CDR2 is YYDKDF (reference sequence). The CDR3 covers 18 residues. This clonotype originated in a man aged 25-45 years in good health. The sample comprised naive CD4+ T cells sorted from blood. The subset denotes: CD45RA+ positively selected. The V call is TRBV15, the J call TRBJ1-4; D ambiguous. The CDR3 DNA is TGTGCCACCAGCCCGTGGGGTATGAGGTCTTTCACTAATGAAAAACTGTTTTTT. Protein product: CATSPWGMRSFTNEKLFF.